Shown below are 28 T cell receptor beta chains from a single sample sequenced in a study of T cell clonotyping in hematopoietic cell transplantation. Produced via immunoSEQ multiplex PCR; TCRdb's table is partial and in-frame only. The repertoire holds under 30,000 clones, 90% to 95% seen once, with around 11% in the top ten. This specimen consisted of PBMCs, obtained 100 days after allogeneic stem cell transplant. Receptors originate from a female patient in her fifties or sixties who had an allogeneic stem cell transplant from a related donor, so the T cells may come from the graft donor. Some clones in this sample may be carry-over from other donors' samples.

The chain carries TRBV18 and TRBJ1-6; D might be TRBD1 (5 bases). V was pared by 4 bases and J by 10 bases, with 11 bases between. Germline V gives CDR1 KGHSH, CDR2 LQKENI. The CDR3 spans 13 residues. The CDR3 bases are TGTGCCAGCTCACTGCAGGGCGAATCACCCCTCCACTTT. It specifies CASSLQGESPLHF. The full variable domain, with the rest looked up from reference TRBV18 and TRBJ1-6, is NAGVMQNPRHLVRRRGQEARLRCSPMKGHSHVYWYRQLPEEGLKFMVYLQKENIIDESGMPKERFSAEFPKEGPSILRIQQVVRGDSAAYFCASSLQGESPLHFGNGTRLTVT.

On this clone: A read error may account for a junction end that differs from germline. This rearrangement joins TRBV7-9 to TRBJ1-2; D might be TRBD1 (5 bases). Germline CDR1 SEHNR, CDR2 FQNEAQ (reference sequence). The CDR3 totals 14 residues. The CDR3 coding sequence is TGTGCCAGCAGCCCCGGGGGAGGGTTCTATGGCAACACCTTC. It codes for CASSPGGGFYGNTF.

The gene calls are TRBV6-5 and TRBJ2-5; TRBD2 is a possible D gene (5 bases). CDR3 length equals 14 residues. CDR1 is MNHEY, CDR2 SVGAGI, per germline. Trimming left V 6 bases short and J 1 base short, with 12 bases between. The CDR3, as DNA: TGTGCCAGCAGCCCGGCGGGTCGCCAAGAGACCCAGTACTTC. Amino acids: CASSPAGRQETQYF.

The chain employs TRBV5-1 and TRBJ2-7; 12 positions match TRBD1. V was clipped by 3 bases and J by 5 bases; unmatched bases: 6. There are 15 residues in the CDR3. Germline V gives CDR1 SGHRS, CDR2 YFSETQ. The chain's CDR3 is CASSWGTGGINEQYF. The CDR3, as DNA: TGCGCCAGCAGCTGGGGGACAGGGGGCATTAACGAGCAGTACTTC.

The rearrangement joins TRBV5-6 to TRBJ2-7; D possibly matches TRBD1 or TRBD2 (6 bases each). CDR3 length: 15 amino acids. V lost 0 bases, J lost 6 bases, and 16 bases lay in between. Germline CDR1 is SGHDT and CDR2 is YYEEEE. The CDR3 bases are TGTGCCAGCAGCTTGGGCCGGGGCAGGGGAGGCGAGCAGTACTTC. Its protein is CASSLGRGRGGEQYF.

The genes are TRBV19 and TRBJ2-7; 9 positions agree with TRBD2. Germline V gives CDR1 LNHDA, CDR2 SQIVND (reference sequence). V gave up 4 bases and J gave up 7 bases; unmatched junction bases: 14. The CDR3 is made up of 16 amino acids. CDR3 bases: TGTGCCAGTAGTAGCCCACTAGCGGGTTATTCTGGGGAGCAGTACTTC. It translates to CASSSPLAGYSGEQYF.

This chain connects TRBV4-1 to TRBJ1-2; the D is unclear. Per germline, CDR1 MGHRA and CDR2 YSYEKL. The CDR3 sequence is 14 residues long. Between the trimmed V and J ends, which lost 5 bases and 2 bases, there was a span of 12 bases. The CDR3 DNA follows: TGCGCCAGCAGCTCCCGAAAAATGAACTATGGCTACACCTTC. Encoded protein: CASSSRKMNYGYTF.

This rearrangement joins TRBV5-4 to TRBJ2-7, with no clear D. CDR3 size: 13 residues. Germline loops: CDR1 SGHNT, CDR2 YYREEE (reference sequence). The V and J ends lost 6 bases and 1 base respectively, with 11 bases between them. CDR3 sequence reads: CASTPWGSYEQYF. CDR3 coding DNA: TGTGCCAGCACCCCGTGGGGATCCTACGAGCAGTACTTC.

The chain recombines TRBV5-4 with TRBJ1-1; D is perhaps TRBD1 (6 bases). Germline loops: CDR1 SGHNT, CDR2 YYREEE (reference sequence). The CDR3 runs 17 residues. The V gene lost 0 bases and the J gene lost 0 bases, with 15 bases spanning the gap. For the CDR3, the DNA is TGTGCCAGCAGCTTGGAAGGAGAAGGGGGGATGAACACTGAAGCTTTCTTT. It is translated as CASSLEGEGGMNTEAFF.

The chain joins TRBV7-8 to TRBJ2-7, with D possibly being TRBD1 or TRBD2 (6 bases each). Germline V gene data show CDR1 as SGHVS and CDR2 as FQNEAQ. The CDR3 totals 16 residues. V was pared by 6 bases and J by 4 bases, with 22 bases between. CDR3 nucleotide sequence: TGTGCCAGCAGTCCCATGGGGGGCAGGGTATGGTACGAGCAGTACTTC. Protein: CASSPMGGRVWYEQYF.

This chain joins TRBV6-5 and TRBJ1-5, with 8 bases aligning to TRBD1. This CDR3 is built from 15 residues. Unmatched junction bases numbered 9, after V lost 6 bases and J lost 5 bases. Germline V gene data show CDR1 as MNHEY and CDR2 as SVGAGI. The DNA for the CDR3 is TGTGCCAGCAGCCCCGACAGGGGAGGCGATCAGCCCCAGCATTTT. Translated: CASSPDRGGDQPQHF.

CDR3 region: CASSQESIANYGYTF. In nucleotides, the CDR3 is TGCGCCAGCAGCCAAGAGTCGATAGCTAACTATGGCTACACCTTC. The chain links TRBV4-1 to TRBJ1-2; D unresolved. CDR1 and CDR2 (germline): MGHRA, YSYEKL. This CDR3 region has 15 residues. V was cut by 0 bases and J by 0 bases, with 8 bases left in between.

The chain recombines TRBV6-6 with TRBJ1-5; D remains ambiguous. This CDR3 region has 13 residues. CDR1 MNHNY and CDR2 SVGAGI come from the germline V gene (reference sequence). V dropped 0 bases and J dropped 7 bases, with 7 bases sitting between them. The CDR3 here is CASSYSLDQPQHF. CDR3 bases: TGTGCCAGCAGTTACTCGCTCGACCAGCCCCAGCATTTT.

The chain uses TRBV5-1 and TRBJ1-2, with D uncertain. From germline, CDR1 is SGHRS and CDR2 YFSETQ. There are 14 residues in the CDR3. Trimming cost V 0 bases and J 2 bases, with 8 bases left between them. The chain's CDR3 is CASSLDPRNYGYTF. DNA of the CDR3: TGCGCCAGCAGCTTGGATCCGAGAAACTATGGCTACACCTTC.

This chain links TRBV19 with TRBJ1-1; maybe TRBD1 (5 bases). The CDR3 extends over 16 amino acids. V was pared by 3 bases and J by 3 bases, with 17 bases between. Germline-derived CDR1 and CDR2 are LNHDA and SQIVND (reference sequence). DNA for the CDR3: TGTGCCAGTAGTATCCCTACCAGGGCTGGGTACACTGAAGCTTTCTTT. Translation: CASSIPTRAGYTEAFF.

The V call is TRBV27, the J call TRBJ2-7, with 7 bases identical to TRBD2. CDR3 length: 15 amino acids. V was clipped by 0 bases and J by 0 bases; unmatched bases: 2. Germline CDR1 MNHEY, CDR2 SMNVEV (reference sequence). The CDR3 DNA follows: TGTGCCAGCAGTTTATCGGGCGGGAGCTCCTACGAGCAGTACTTC. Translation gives CASSLSGGSSYEQYF.

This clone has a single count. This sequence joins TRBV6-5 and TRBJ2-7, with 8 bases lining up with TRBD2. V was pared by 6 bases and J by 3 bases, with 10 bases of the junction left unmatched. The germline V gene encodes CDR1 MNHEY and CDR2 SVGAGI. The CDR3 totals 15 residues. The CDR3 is CASSSTGGGYYEQYF. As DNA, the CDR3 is TGTGCCAGCAGCTCTACGGGGGGGGGCTACTACGAGCAGTACTTC.

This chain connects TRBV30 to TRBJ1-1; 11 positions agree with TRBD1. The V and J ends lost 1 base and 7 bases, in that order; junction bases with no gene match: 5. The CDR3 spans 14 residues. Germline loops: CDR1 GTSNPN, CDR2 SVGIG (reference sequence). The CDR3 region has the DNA TGTGCCTGGAGTGCAGGACAGGGGGCATTTGAAGCTTTCTTT. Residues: CAWSAGQGAFEAFF.

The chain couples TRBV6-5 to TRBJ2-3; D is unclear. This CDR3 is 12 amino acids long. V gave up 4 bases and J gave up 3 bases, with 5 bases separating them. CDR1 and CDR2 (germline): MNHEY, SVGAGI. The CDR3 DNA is TGTGCCAGCAGTTTCCCTACAGATACGCAGTATTTT. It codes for CASSFPTDTQYF.

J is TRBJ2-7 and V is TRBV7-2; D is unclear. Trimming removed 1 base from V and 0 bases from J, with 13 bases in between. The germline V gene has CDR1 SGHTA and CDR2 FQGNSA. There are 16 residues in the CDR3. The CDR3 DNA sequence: TGTGCCAGCAGCTTAGTGGGGTCGATTAGCTCCTACGAGCAGTACTTC. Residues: CASSLVGSISSYEQYF.

The CDR3: CASSMLTDGNTIYF. CDR3 sequence (DNA): TGTGCCAGTAGTATGTTGACGGATGGAAACACCATATATTTT. The rearrangement links TRBV19 to TRBJ1-3; D unclear. This CDR3 is built from 14 residues. Trimming pared 3 bases from V and 3 bases from J, leaving 9 bases between. Germline V gene sequence: CDR1 LNHDA, CDR2 SQIVND (reference sequence).

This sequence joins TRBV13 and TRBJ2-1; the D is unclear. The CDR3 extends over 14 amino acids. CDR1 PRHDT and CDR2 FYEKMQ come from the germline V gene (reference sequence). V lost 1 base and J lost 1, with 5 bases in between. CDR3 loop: CASSLAGSYNEQFF. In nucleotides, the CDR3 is TGTGCCAGCAGCTTAGCCGGGTCCTACAATGAGCAGTTCTTC. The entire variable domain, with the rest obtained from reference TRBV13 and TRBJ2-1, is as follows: AAGVIQSPRHLIKEKRETATLKCYPIPRHDTVYWYQQGPGQDPQFLISFYEKMQSDKGSIPDRFSAQQFSDYHSELNMSSLELGDSALYFCASSLAGSYNEQFFGPGTRLTVL.

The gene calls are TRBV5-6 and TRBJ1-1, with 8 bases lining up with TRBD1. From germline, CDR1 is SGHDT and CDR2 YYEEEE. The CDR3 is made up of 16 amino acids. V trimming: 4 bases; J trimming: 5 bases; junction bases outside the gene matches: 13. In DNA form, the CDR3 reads TGTGCCAGCAGCCCCATGGTCGGGACAGGAGGAACTGAAGCTTTCTTT. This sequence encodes CASSPMVGTGGTEAFF. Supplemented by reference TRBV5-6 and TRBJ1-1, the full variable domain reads DAGVTQSPTHLIKTRGQQVTLRCSPKSGHDTVSWYQQALGQGPQFIFQYYEEEERQRGNFPDRFSGHQFPNYSSELNVNALLLGDSALYLCASSPMVGTGGTEAFFGQGTRLTVV.

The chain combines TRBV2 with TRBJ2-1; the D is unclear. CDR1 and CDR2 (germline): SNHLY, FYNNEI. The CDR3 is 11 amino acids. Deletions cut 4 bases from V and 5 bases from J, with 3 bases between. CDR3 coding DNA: TGTGCCAGCAGTGGAGACAATGAGCAGTTCTTC. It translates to CASSGDNEQFF.

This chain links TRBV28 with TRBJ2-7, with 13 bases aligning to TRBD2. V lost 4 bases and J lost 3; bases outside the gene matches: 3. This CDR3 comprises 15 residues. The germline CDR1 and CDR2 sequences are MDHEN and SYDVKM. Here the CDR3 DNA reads TGTGCCAGCAGTTACGGACTAGCGGGAGACTACGAGCAGTACTTC. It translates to CASSYGLAGDYEQYF.

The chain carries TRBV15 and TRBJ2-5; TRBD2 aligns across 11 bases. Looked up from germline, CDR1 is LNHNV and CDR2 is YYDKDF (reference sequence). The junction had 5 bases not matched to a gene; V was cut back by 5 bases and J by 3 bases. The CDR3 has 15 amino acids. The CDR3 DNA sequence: TGTGCCACCAGCGGATTGACTAGCGGGGAAGAGACCCAGTACTTC. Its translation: CATSGLTSGEETQYF.

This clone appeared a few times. CDR3 coding DNA: TGCGCCAGCAGCCAAGGGGGGAATTCACCCCTCCACTTT. This codes for CASSQGGNSPLHF. The chain is built from TRBV4-3 and TRBJ1-6; possible D gene TRBD1, 5 bases. V lost 1 base, J lost 7 bases, and 5 bases lay in between. Germline CDR1 LGHNA, CDR2 YSLEER. The CDR3 covers 13 residues.

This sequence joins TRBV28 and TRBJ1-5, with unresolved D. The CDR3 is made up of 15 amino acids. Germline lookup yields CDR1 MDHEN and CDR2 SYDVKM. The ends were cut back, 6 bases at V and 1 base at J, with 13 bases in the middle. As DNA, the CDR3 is TGTGCCAGCAGATACCAGTGGGCGAGCAATCAGCCCCAGCATTTT. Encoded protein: CASRYQWASNQPQHF.